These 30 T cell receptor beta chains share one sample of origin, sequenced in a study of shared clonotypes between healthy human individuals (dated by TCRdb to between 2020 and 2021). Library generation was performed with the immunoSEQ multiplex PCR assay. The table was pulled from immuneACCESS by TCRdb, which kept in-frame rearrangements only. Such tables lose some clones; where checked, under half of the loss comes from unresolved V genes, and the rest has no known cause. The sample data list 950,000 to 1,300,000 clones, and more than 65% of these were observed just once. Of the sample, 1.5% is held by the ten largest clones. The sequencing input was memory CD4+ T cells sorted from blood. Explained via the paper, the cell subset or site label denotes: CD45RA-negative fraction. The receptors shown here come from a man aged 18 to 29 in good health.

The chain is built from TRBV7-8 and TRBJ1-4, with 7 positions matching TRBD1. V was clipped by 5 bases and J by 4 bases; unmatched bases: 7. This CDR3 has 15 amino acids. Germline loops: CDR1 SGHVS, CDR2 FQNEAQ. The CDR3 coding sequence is TGTGCCAGCAGCCCAACCAACAGGGGTAATGAAAAACTGTTTTTT. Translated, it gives CASSPTNRGNEKLFF.

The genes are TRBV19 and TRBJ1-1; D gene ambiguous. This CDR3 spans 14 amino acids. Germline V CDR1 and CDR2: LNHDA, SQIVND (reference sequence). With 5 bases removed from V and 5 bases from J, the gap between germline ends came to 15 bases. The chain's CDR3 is CASSVLREGTEAFF. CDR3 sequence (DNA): TGTGCCAGTAGTGTGCTCCGGGAGGGAACTGAAGCTTTCTTT.

The CDR3 DNA reads TGTGCCAGCAGTTTATCAGGGGCGGGCGGTGAGGGCTACACCTTC. It specifies CASSLSGAGGEGYTF. The rearrangement joins TRBV28 to TRBJ1-2, with TRBD1 as a possible D gene (6 bases). The ends were cut back, 1 base at V and 8 bases at J, with 17 bases in the middle. CDR3 size: 15 residues. The germline V gene has CDR1 MDHEN and CDR2 SYDVKM.

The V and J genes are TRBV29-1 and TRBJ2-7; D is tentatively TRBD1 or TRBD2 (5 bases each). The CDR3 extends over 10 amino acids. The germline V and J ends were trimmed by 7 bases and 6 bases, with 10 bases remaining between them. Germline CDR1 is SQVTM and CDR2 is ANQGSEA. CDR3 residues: CSAGTSEQYF. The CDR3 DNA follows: TGCAGCGCCGGGACCTCCGAGCAGTACTTC.

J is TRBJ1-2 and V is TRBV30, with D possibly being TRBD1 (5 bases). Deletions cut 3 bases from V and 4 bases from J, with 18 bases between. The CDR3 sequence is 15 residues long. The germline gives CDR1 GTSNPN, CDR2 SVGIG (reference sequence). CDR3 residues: CAWRREGGTLYGYTF. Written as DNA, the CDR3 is TGTGCCTGGAGGCGAGAGGGAGGGACCCTCTATGGCTACACCTTC.

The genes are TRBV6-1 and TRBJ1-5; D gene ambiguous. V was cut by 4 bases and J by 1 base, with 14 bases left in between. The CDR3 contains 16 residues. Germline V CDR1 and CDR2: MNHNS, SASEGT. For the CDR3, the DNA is TGTGCCAGCAGTGGAGGAGGTACGACGAGCAATCAGCCCCAGCATTTT. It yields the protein CASSGGGTTSNQPQHF.

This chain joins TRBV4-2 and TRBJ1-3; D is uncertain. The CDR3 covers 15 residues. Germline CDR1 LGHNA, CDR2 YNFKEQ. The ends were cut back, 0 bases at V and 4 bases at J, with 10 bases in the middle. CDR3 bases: TGTGCCAGCAGCCAAGAAACGGTGGACGGAAACACCATATATTTT. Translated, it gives CASSQETVDGNTIYF.

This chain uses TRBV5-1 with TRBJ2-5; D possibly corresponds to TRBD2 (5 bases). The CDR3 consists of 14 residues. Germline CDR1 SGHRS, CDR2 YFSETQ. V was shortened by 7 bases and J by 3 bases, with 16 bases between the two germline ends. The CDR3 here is CASSRGDEKETQYF. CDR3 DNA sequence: TGCGCCAGCTCCCGGGGAGACGAAAAAGAGACCCAGTACTTC.

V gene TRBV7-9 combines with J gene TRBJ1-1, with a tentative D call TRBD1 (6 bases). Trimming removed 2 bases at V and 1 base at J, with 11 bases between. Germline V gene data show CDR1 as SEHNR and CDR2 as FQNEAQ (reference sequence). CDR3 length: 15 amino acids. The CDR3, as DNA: TGTGCCAGCAGCTTATTGGTGGACAGGAACACTGAAGCTTTCTTT. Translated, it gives CASSLLVDRNTEAFF.

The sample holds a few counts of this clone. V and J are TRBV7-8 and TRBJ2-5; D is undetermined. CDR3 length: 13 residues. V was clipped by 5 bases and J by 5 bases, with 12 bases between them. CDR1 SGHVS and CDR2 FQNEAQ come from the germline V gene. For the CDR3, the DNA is TGTGCCAGCAGCAGAGAGGCCAGGGAGACCCAGTACTTC. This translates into CASSREARETQYF. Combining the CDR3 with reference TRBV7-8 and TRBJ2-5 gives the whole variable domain GAGVSQSPRYKVAKRGQDVALRCDPISGHVSLFWYQQALGQGPEFLTYFQNEAQLDKSGLPSDRFFAERPEGSVSTLKIQRTQQEDSAVYLCASSREARETQYFGPGTRLLVL.

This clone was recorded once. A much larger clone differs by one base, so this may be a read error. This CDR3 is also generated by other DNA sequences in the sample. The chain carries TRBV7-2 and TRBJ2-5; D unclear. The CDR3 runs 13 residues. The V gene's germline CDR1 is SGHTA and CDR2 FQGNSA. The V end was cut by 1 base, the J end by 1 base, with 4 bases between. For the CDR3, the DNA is TGTGCCAGCAGCTTAGGGGTCCAAGAGACCCAGTACTTC. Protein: CASSLGVQETQYF.

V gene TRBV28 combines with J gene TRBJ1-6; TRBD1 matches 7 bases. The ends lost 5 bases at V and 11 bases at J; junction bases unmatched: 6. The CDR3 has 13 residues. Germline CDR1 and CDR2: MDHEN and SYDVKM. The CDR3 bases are TGTGCCAGCAGTACCCCAGGGGGGACACCCCTCCACTTT. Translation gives CASSTPGGTPLHF.

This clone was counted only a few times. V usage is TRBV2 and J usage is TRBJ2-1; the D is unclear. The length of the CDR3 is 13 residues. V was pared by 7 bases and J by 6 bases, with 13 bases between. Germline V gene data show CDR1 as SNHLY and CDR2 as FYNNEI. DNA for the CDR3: TGTGCCAGCAAGGGTGGTATCTTCAATGAGCAGTTCTTC. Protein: CASKGGIFNEQFF.

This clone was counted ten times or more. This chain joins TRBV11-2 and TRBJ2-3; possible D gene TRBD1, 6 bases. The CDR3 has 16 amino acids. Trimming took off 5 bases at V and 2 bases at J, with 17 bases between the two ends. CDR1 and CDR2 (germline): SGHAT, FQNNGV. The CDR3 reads CASSPLDRKVTDTQYF. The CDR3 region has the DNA TGTGCCAGCAGCCCACTTGACAGGAAGGTCACAGATACGCAGTATTTT.

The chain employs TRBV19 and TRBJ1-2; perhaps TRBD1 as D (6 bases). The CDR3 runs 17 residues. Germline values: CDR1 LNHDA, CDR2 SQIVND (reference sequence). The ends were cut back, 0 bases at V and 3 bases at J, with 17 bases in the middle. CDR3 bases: TGTGCCAGTAGTATAGATCTACAGGGTTTATACTACTATGGCTACACCTTC. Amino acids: CASSIDLQGLYYYGYTF.

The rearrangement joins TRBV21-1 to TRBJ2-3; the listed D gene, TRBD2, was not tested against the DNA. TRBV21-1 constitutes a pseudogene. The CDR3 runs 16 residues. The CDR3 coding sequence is TGTGCCAGCAGCAACCGGGGACTAGAACACACAGATACGCAGTATTTT. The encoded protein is CASSNRGLEHTDTQYF.

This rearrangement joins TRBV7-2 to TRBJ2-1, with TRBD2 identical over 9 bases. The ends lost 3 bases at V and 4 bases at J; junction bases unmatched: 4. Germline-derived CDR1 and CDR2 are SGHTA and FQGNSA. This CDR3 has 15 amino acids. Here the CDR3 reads CASSFSGGGYNEQFF. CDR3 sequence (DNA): TGTGCCAGCAGCTTTAGCGGGGGTGGTTACAATGAGCAGTTCTTC.

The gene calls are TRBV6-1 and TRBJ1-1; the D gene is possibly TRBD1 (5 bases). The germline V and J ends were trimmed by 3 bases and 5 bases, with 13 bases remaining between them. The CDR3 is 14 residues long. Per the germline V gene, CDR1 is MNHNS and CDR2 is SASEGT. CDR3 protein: CASSEPVQATEAFF. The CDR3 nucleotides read TGTGCCAGCAGTGAGCCAGTACAGGCTACTGAAGCTTTCTTT.

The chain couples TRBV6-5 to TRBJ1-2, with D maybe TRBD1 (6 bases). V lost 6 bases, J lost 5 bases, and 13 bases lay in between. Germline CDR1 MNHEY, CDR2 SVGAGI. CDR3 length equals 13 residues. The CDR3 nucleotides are TGTGCCAGCAGGGCGGACAGCTCATATGGCTACACCTTC. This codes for CASRADSSYGYTF.

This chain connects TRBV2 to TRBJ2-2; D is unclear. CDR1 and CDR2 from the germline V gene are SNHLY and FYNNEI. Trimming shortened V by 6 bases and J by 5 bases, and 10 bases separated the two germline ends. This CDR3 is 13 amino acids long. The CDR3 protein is CASSSSDTGELFF. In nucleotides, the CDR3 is TGTGCCAGCAGCTCCAGCGATACCGGGGAGCTGTTTTTT.

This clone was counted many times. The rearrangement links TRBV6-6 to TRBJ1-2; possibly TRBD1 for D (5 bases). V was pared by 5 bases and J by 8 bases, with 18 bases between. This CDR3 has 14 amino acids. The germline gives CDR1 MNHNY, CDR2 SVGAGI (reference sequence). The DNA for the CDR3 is TGTGCCAGCAGTCCCCAAGCAGGGCCAAACGGCTACACCTTC. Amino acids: CASSPQAGPNGYTF.

CDR3 region: CASSLGSSGTEAFF. DNA of the CDR3: TGCGCCAGCAGCTTGGGTTCGTCGGGCACTGAAGCTTTCTTT. The rearrangement uses TRBV5-1 and TRBJ1-1, with D hard to call. The germline CDR1 and CDR2 sequences are SGHRS and YFSETQ. The germline V and J ends were trimmed by 0 bases and 4 bases, with 10 bases remaining between them. The CDR3 is made up of 14 amino acids.

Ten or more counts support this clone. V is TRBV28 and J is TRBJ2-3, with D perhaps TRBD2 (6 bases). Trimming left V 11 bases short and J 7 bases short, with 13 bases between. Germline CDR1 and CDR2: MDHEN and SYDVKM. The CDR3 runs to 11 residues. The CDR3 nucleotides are TGTGCCTCCAACGCGGGAAATACGCAGTATTTT. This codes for CASNAGNTQYF. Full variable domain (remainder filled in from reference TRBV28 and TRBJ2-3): DVKVTQSSRYLVKRTGEKVFLECVQDMDHENMFWYRQDPGLGLRLIYFSYDVKMKEKGDIPEGYSVSREKKERFSLILESASTNQTSMYLCASNAGNTQYFGPGTRLTVL.

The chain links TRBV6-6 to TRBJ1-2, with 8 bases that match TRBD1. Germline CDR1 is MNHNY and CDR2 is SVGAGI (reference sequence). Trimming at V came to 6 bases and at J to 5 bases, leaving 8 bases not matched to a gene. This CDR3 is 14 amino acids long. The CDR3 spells CASRDRTGRYGYTF. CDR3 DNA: TGTGCCAGCAGGGACCGGACAGGGCGGTATGGCTACACCTTC.

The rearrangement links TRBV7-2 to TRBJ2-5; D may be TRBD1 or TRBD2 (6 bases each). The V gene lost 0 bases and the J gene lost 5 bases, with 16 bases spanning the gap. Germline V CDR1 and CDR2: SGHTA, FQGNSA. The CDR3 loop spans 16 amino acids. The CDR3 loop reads CASSLAPGGGRETQYF. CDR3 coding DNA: TGTGCCAGCAGCTTAGCCCCAGGAGGGGGGCGCGAGACCCAGTACTTC.

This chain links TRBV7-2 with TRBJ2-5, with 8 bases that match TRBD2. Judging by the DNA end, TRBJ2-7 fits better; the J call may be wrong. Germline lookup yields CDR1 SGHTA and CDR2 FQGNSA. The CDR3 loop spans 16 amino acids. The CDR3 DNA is TGTGCCAGCAGCTTGGGGGGTAGCGGGGCCGCCTACGAGCAGTACTTC. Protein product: CASSLGGSGAAYEQYF.

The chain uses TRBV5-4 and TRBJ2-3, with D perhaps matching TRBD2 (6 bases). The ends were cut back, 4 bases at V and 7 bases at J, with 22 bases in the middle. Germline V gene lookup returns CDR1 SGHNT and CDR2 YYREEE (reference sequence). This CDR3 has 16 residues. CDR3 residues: CASSMRTVKRGNTQYF. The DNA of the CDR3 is TGTGCCAGCAGCATGAGGACGGTTAAGCGCGGGAATACGCAGTATTTT.

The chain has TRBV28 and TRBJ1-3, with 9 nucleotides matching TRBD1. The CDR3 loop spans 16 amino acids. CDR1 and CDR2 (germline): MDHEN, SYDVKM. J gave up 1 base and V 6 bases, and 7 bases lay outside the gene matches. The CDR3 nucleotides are TGTGCCAGCAGGGAATCACAGGGGGCATCTGGAAACACCATATATTTT. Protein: CASRESQGASGNTIYF.

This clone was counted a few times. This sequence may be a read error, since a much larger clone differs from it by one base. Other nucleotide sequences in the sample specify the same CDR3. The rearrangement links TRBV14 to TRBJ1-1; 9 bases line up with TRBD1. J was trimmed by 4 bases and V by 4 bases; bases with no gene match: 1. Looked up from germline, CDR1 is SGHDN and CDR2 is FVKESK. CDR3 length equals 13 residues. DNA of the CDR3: TGTGCCAGCAGCCTGACAGGGGGCACTGAAGCTTTCTTT. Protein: CASSLTGGTEAFF. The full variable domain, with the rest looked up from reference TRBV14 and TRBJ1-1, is EAGVTQFPSHSVIEKGQTVTLRCDPISGHDNLYWYRRVMGKEIKFLLHFVKESKQDESGMPNNRFLAERTGGTYSTLKVQPAELEDSGVYFCASSLTGGTEAFFGQGTRLTVV.

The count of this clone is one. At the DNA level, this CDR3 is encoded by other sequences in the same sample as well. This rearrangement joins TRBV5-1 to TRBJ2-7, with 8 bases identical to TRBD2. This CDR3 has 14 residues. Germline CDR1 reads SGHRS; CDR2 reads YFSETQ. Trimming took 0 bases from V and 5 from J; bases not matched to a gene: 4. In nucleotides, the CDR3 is TGCGCCAGCAGCTTGGGGACTAGCCCCCACGAGCAGTACTTC. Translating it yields CASSLGTSPHEQYF.